This passage covers 14 T cell receptor beta chains from one sample sequenced in a study of blood T cell repertoires in COVID-19 (dated by TCRdb to the early 2020s). The library was built by means of the immunoSEQ multiplex PCR assay. Drawn from immuneACCESS, this table holds only the in-frame rearrangements with V and J called that TCRdb kept. Clones are partly lost; checked studies trace under half to an unresolved V gene and leave the rest unexplained. Across this sample there are more than 300,000 clones, with 88% seen only once. The ten largest make up roughly 1.2% of the sample. Sequencing used PBMCs or T cells enriched from blood (not recorded which). These TCRs come from a woman aged 18-29 years who had recovered from COVID-19.

There are a few counts of this clone. The DNA for the CDR3 is TGCAGCGTTGAAGACGAGGGAAACACTGAAGCTTTCTTT. It specifies CSVEDEGNTEAFF. The V gene is TRBV29-1, the J gene TRBJ1-1; D is unclear. This CDR3 comprises 13 residues. From germline, CDR1 is SQVTM and CDR2 ANQGSEA. V lost 0 bases, J lost 2 bases, and 7 bases lay in between.

This clone was detected only a few times. This chain uses TRBV27 with TRBJ2-7; D gene unclear. Germline CDR1 reads MNHEY; CDR2 reads SMNVEV (reference sequence). The CDR3 runs 14 residues. V lost 4 bases and J 2 bases, leaving 12 bases between the germline ends. This CDR3 reads CASSSSPTAYEQYF. The DNA for the CDR3 is TGTGCCAGCAGTTCCTCACCTACCGCCTACGAGCAGTACTTC.

In this sample, this clone turned up a few times. J is TRBJ1-5 and V is TRBV23-1, with a weak D call TRBD1 (5 bases). TRBV23-1 is labeled an ORF, and its function is uncertain. CDR3 length: 16 residues. Trimming left V 0 bases short and J 1 base short, with 10 bases between. The CDR3 nucleotides are TGCGCCAGCAGTCAATCGTCAGGGCAAAGCAATCAGCCCCAGCATTTT. Translated: CASSQSSGQSNQPQHF.

The rearrangement uses TRBV7-2 and TRBJ2-3; 11 bases fit TRBD2. The junction had 6 bases not matched to a gene; V was cut back by 5 bases and J by 2 bases. Germline V CDR1 and CDR2: SGHTA, FQGNSA. The CDR3 totals 16 residues. CDR3 sequence reads: CASSTGTSGPTDTQYF. In DNA, the CDR3 is TGTGCCAGCAGCACCGGGACTAGCGGTCCCACAGATACGCAGTATTTT. Looking up the rest from reference TRBV7-2 and TRBJ2-3 gives the full variable domain: GAGVSQSPSNKVTEKGKDVELRCDPISGHTALYWYRQSLGQGLEFLIYFQGNSAPDKSGLPSDRFSAERTGGSVSTLTIQRTQQEDSAVYLCASSTGTSGPTDTQYFGPGTRLTVL.

CDR3 residues: CASSPASGGLWQETQYF. In DNA form, the CDR3 reads TGTGCCAGCAGCCCTGCTAGCGGGGGACTTTGGCAAGAGACCCAGTACTTC. This chain links TRBV5-6 with TRBJ2-5, with 10 bases identical to TRBD2. This CDR3 is 17 amino acids long. From germline, CDR1 is SGHDT and CDR2 YYEEEE. Unmatched junction bases numbered 11, after V lost 4 bases and J lost 2 bases.

The count of this clone is one. The chain joins TRBV28 to TRBJ1-2; D ambiguous. CDR1 and CDR2 from the germline V gene are MDHEN and SYDVKM. With 3 bases removed from V and 6 bases from J, the gap between germline ends came to 14 bases. The CDR3 consists of 14 residues. This chain's CDR3 is CASSFSDSYHGYTF. In nucleotides, the CDR3 is TGTGCCAGCAGTTTTTCGGACTCCTATCATGGCTACACCTTC.

The V and J genes are TRBV30 and TRBJ1-1; TRBD1 is a possible D gene (5 bases). The CDR3 sequence is 13 residues long. V was clipped by 3 bases and J by 6 bases, with 14 bases between them. The V gene's germline CDR1 is GTSNPN and CDR2 SVGIG (reference sequence). Here the CDR3 reads CAWRAGPGAEAFF. CDR3 coding DNA: TGTGCCTGGAGAGCAGGGCCTGGGGCTGAAGCTTTCTTT.

The chain carries TRBV5-4 and TRBJ2-7; D perhaps matches TRBD1 (6 bases). CDR3 size: 12 residues. CDR1 and CDR2 from the germline V gene are SGHNT and YYREEE (reference sequence). V lost 5 bases and J lost 3, with 9 bases in between. Here the CDR3 DNA reads TGTGCCAGCAGTCGGGACAACTACGAGCAGTACTTC. Its protein product is CASSRDNYEQYF.

J is TRBJ1-2 and V is TRBV3-1 (or the pseudogene TRBV3-2); possibly TRBD1 for D (6 bases). Germline assignment: CDR1 LGHDT and CDR2 YNNKEL (reference sequence). Trimming stripped 2 bases from V and 0 bases from J, with 13 bases between. CDR3 size: 16 residues. Here the CDR3 DNA reads TGTGCCAGCAGCCAACCAGAGGACAGAGCTAACTATGGCTACACCTTC. Residues: CASSQPEDRANYGYTF.

The V and J genes are TRBV29-1 and TRBJ2-1, with TRBD1 matching 7 bases. V was pared by 5 bases and J by 3 bases, with 10 bases of the junction left unmatched. In germline, CDR1 is SQVTM, CDR2 ANQGSEA. This CDR3 comprises 15 residues. CDR3 region: CSVPIKGGSYNEQFF. The CDR3 coding sequence is TGCAGCGTTCCTATCAAAGGGGGCAGCTACAATGAGCAGTTCTTC.

This clone was recorded once. The genes are TRBV19 and TRBJ1-2; D remains unclear. Per germline, CDR1 LNHDA and CDR2 SQIVND (reference sequence). Deletions cut 1 base from V and 4 bases from J, with 7 bases between. The CDR3 extends over 13 amino acids. CDR3: CASSIVGSYGYTF. The CDR3 coding sequence is TGTGCCAGTAGTATAGTAGGGAGCTATGGCTACACCTTC.

This clone came up many times. The chain joins TRBV6-1 to TRBJ1-6; D is unclear. The germline gives CDR1 MNHNS, CDR2 SASEGT. V lost 1 base, J lost 7 bases, and 8 bases lay in between. CDR3 length: 14 amino acids. CDR3 residues: CASSEEETNSPLHF. CDR3 DNA sequence: TGTGCCAGCAGTGAAGAAGAGACAAATTCACCCCTCCACTTT.

This chain links TRBV9 with TRBJ2-7; a weak D match, TRBD2 (7 bases). V was clipped by 0 bases and J by 4 bases, with 17 bases between them. CDR3 length equals 16 residues. Germline V gene data show CDR1 as SGDLS and CDR2 as YYNGEE. DNA for the CDR3: TGTGCCAGCAGCGTAGGTCGGGGGGCCGCGGTTTACGAGCAGTACTTC. Its translation: CASSVGRGAAVYEQYF.

The chain uses TRBV6-5 and TRBJ1-2; 7 bases align to TRBD1. CDR1 and CDR2 from the germline V gene are MNHEY and SVGAGI. Losses at the gene ends were 0 bases for V and 4 bases for J; bases not matched to a gene: 2. The CDR3 contains 14 residues. This CDR3 is CASSYSGQAYGYTF. In DNA form, the CDR3 reads TGTGCCAGCAGTTACTCCGGACAGGCCTATGGCTACACCTTC.